The clone carrying this TCR beta chain was seen once. This entry belongs to a study of blood T cells in healthy people across ages. Sample-barcoded 5' priming and a J-beta primer mix drove a second PCR of about 6 to 11 cycles. One entry per CDR3 protein, called by TCRdb with MiXCR from the 5' RACE reads. The table includes fewer than 900,000 distinct CDR3 sequences, 49% detected once. The sample comprised blood. The clonotype originates from a woman between 55 and 75 years old in good health.

The CDR3 sequence: CASSPGTGDSYGYTF. In DNA form, the CDR3 reads TGTGCCAGCAGCCCCGGGACAGGGGATTCCTATGGCTACACCTTC. The rearrangement joins TRBV7-9 to TRBJ1-2; 10 bases match TRBD1. The CDR3 has 15 amino acids. V lost 5 bases to trimming and J lost 4 bases; unmatched junction nucleotides: 7. Germline V gives CDR1 SEHNR, CDR2 FQNEAQ (reference sequence). The entire variable domain, with the rest obtained from reference TRBV7-9 and TRBJ1-2, is as follows: DTGVSQNPRHKITKRGQNVTFRCDPISEHNRLYWYRQTLGQGPEFLTYFQNEAQLEKSRLLSDRFSAERPKGSFSTLEIQRTEQGDSAMYLCASSPGTGDSYGYTFGSGTRLTVV.